A selection of T cell receptor beta chains follows, all from one sample in a study of cytomegalovirus exposure and HLA in healthy donors. The protocol was immunoSEQ multiplex PCR, while the TCRdb copy is restricted to in-frame clones and leaves out a portion. Of 130,000 or so clones listed, roughly 60% are singletons. The sample consisted of PBMCs. The receptors were sampled from a woman in her forties in good health and CMV-seronegative. Both conserved end residues are part of each CDR3. D genes are given only for firm matches. Not all rows give a size; the values are once, few, many and, for expanded clones, a class.

V gene: TRBV5-4
D gene: NA
J gene: TRBJ1-2
clone size: NA
CDR3 DNA: TGTGCCAGCAGCTTTGGAGGGCGGCGGGGCTATGGCTACACCTTC
CDR3 protein: CASSFGGRRGYGYTF

V gene: TRBV9
D gene: TRBD2
J gene: TRBJ2-1
clone size: NA
CDR3 DNA: TGTGCCAGCAGCGCCTTTAAGCGGGGGGGATACAATGAGCAGTTCTTC
CDR3 protein: CASSAFKRGGYNEQFF

V gene: TRBV7-9
D gene: NA
J gene: TRBJ2-3
clone size: few
CDR3 DNA: TGTGCCAGCAGCTTCCAAGATACGCAGTATTTT
CDR3 protein: CASSFQDTQYF

V gene: TRBV18
D gene: TRBD1
J gene: TRBJ2-5
clone size: few
CDR3 DNA: TGTGCCAGCTCACCACTGGCAGGGGGAGAGACCCAGTACTTC
CDR3 protein: CASSPLAGGETQYF

V gene: TRBV7-7
D gene: NA
J gene: TRBJ2-7
clone size: NA
CDR3 DNA: TGTGCCAGCAGCTTATCCCAGGTCCCCGACGAGCAGTACTTC
CDR3 protein: CASSLSQVPDEQYF

V gene: TRBV11-1
D gene: NA
J gene: TRBJ2-2
clone size: NA
CDR3 DNA: TGTGCCAGCAGCTTAGCAGGGGGAGACACCGGGGAGCTGTTTTTT
CDR3 protein: CASSLAGGDTGELFF

V gene: TRBV5-1
D gene: TRBD1
J gene: TRBJ1-4
clone size: NA
CDR3 DNA: TGCGCCAGCAGCCTGGACAGGGGCGGAGTGGAAAAACTGTTTTTT
CDR3 protein: CASSLDRGGVEKLFF

V gene: TRBV5-1
D gene: TRBD1
J gene: TRBJ2-7
clone size: NA
CDR3 DNA: TGCGCCAGCAAAGGGGGCACCTACGAGCAGTACTTC
CDR3 protein: CASKGGTYEQYF

V gene: TRBV6-5
D gene: TRBD1
J gene: TRBJ2-1
clone size: NA
CDR3 DNA: TGTGCCAGCAGTTACTCAGGGGACAGGGTCTACAATGAGCAGTTCTTC
CDR3 protein: CASSYSGDRVYNEQFF

V gene: TRBV7-3
D gene: NA
J gene: TRBJ1-1
clone size: NA
CDR3 DNA: TGTGCCAGCAGCCACGGGGGGAACACTGAAGCTTTCTTT
CDR3 protein: CASSHGGNTEAFF

V gene: TRBV12-5
D gene: NA
J gene: TRBJ2-7
clone size: NA
CDR3 DNA: TGTGCTAGTGGTTTGGTACTAGGACCGAACTACGAGCAGTACTTC
CDR3 protein: CASGLVLGPNYEQYF

V gene: TRBV5-1
D gene: TRBD1
J gene: TRBJ2-2
clone size: NA
CDR3 DNA: TGCGCCAGCAGCTCCACAGGGGACACCGGGGAGCTGTTTTTT
CDR3 protein: CASSSTGDTGELFF

V gene: TRBV7-9
D gene: NA
J gene: TRBJ1-1
clone size: few
CDR3 DNA: TGTGCCAGCAGCTTGGACAAAGGAGCTTTCTTT
CDR3 protein: CASSLDKGAFF

V gene: TRBV19
D gene: TRBD1
J gene: TRBJ2-7
clone size: NA
CDR3 DNA: TGTGCCAGTAGTCCGGGGACAGGCCTCTCCTACGAGCAGTACTTC
CDR3 protein: CASSPGTGLSYEQYF

V gene: TRBV2
D gene: NA
J gene: TRBJ2-7
clone size: NA
CDR3 DNA: TGTGCCAGCAGTGAAGCTTTGATGAGCTCCTACGAGCAGTACTTC
CDR3 protein: CASSEALMSSYEQYF

V gene: TRBV7-9
D gene: TRBD1
J gene: TRBJ1-1
clone size: few
CDR3 DNA: TGTGCCAGCAGCCGACTACAGGGGGGGAACACTGAAGCTTTCTTT
CDR3 protein: CASSRLQGGNTEAFF

V gene: TRBV30
D gene: NA
J gene: TRBJ1-1
clone size: many
CDR3 DNA: TGTGCCTGGAGCCCTACGTCCGTCGAAGCTTTCTTT
CDR3 protein: CAWSPTSVEAFF

V gene: TRBV12-5
D gene: NA
J gene: TRBJ2-1
clone size: NA
CDR3 DNA: TGTGCTAGTGGTTTGGTACTGAGGGTGGGTGAGCAGTTCTTC
CDR3 protein: CASGLVLRVGEQFF

V gene: TRBV7-2
D gene: NA
J gene: TRBJ1-2
clone size: NA
CDR3 DNA: TGTGCCAGCAGCCCGGCCAGGACAGCCGTTCGCTATGGCTACACCTTC
CDR3 protein: CASSPARTAVRYGYTF

V gene: TRBV5-5
D gene: NA
J gene: TRBJ1-2
clone size: NA
CDR3 DNA: TGTGCCAGCAGCTTGGGTAGGGAGGTTGAACTCACCTTC
CDR3 protein: CASSLGREVELTF

V gene: TRBV28
D gene: NA
J gene: TRBJ2-4
clone size: NA
CDR3 DNA: TGTGCCAGCAGTTTACAAAACACCGAAAACATTCAGTACTTC
CDR3 protein: CASSLQNTENIQYF

V gene: TRBV6-5
D gene: TRBD1
J gene: TRBJ1-2
clone size: NA
CDR3 DNA: TGTGCCAGCAGTTCGCTACAGGGGGCATGGAATGGCTACACCTTC
CDR3 protein: CASSSLQGAWNGYTF

V gene: TRBV28
D gene: NA
J gene: TRBJ1-3
clone size: NA
CDR3 DNA: TGTGCCAGCAGTGCCCCTTGGTGGGCTGGAGGAAACACCATATATTTT
CDR3 protein: CASSAPWWAGGNTIYF

V gene: TRBV5-1
D gene: TRBD1
J gene: TRBJ2-2
clone size: NA
CDR3 DNA: TGCGCCAGCAGCTCGGGACAGGGGTACACCGGGGAGCTGTTTTTT
CDR3 protein: CASSSGQGYTGELFF

V gene: TRBV18
D gene: NA
J gene: TRBJ1-4
clone size: few
CDR3 DNA: TGTGCCAGCTCACCAGTCGCCCCCGGGGGGCCTAGTGAAAAACTGTTTTTT
CDR3 protein: CASSPVAPGGPSEKLFF

V gene: TRBV5-4
D gene: NA
J gene: TRBJ1-1
clone size: once
CDR3 DNA: TGTGCCAGCAGCTTGTTAGGGGCCTCCCTTCCGAACACTGAAGCTTTCTTT
CDR3 protein: CASSLLGASLPNTEAFF

V gene: TRBV5-1
D gene: NA
J gene: TRBJ2-6
clone size: NA
CDR3 DNA: TGCGCCAGCAGCCCACCCGACACCTCTGGGGCCAACGTCCTGACTTTC
CDR3 protein: CASSPPDTSGANVLTF

V gene: TRBV19
D gene: NA
J gene: TRBJ2-2
clone size: NA
CDR3 DNA: TGTGCCAGTAGGCCAGGGCCGAACACCGGGGAGCTGTTTTTT
CDR3 protein: CASRPGPNTGELFF

V gene: TRBV2
D gene: NA
J gene: TRBJ2-2
clone size: NA
CDR3 DNA: TGTGCCAGCAGCCAGGGGTCCGGGGAGCTGTTTTTT
CDR3 protein: CASSQGSGELFF

V gene: TRBV10-2
D gene: NA
J gene: TRBJ1-5
clone size: NA
CDR3 DNA: TGCGCCAGCAGTGAGCGGGGAGTAAGCAATCAGCCCCAGCATTTT
CDR3 protein: CASSERGVSNQPQHF

V gene: TRBV7-3
D gene: TRBD2
J gene: TRBJ2-1
clone size: once
CDR3 DNA: TGTGCCAGCAGCTTAAGCAGCGGGGGAACAAGCTACAATGAGCAGTTCTTC
CDR3 protein: CASSLSSGGTSYNEQFF

V gene: TRBV7-2
D gene: TRBD1
J gene: TRBJ1-2
clone size: NA
CDR3 DNA: TGTGCCAGCAGCCCACAGGGGCCCTATGGCTACACCTTC
CDR3 protein: CASSPQGPYGYTF

V gene: TRBV7-2
D gene: NA
J gene: TRBJ1-1
clone size: NA
CDR3 DNA: TGTGCCAGCAGCTTAGTGGGGGGGAAAGCTTTCTTT
CDR3 protein: CASSLVGGKAFF

V gene: TRBV14
D gene: TRBD2
J gene: TRBJ2-1
clone size: NA
CDR3 DNA: TGTGCCAGCAGCCAAGAGGGGGGGGTTAGCTCCTACAATGAGCAGTTCTTC
CDR3 protein: CASSQEGGVSSYNEQFF

V gene: TRBV6-1
D gene: TRBD1
J gene: TRBJ1-2
clone size: NA
CDR3 DNA: TGTGCCAGCAGTGAAGCAGGCGGACAGGGACGCTATGGCTACACCTTC
CDR3 protein: CASSEAGGQGRYGYTF

V gene: TRBV29-1
D gene: NA
J gene: TRBJ2-3
clone size: NA
CDR3 DNA: TGCAGCGTTCCGGGGGCAGGGGGAAAGGACCACACAGATACGCAGTATTTT
CDR3 protein: CSVPGAGGKDHTDTQYF

V gene: TRBV5-6
D gene: NA
J gene: TRBJ1-2
clone size: NA
CDR3 DNA: TGTGCCAGCAGCTTGCGGAGGGTACCCCGGGTTCATGGCTACACCTTC
CDR3 protein: CASSLRRVPRVHGYTF

V gene: TRBV5-6
D gene: TRBD1
J gene: TRBJ2-1
clone size: NA
CDR3 DNA: TGTGCCAGCAGCTTGAAGCCGGGACAGGTCAATGAGCAGTTCTTC
CDR3 protein: CASSLKPGQVNEQFF

V gene: TRBV6-6
D gene: TRBD1
J gene: TRBJ2-3
clone size: once
CDR3 DNA: TGTGCCAGCTCCCGGACAGGGGGAATAGATACGCAGTATTTT
CDR3 protein: CASSRTGGIDTQYF

V gene: TRBV11-2
D gene: NA
J gene: TRBJ1-1
clone size: few
CDR3 DNA: TGTGCCAGCAAAAACGTAGTTGAAGCTTTCTTT
CDR3 protein: CASKNVVEAFF

V gene: TRBV28
D gene: NA
J gene: TRBJ2-1
clone size: few
CDR3 DNA: TGTGCCAGCAGCGCGAGGTCCGGGTTCAATGAGCAGTTCTTC
CDR3 protein: CASSARSGFNEQFF

V gene: TRBV6-1
D gene: NA
J gene: TRBJ1-5
clone size: few
CDR3 DNA: TGTGCCAGCAGTGAATGGGCCGGCTTCAATCAGCCCCAGCATTTT
CDR3 protein: CASSEWAGFNQPQHF

V gene: TRBV4-2
D gene: TRBD2
J gene: TRBJ2-3
clone size: few
CDR3 DNA: TGTGCCAGCAGCCAACGGACCTGGACTAGCGGGGAAATCACAGATACGCAGTATTTT
CDR3 protein: CASSQRTWTSGEITDTQYF

V gene: TRBV19
D gene: TRBD1
J gene: TRBJ1-1
clone size: NA
CDR3 DNA: TGTGCCAGTAGTACCCTGACAGGGGTAACTGAAGCTTTCTTT
CDR3 protein: CASSTLTGVTEAFF

V gene: TRBV6-1
D gene: TRBD1
J gene: TRBJ2-7
clone size: NA
CDR3 DNA: TGTGCCAGCAGTGACAGGGGGACCCGCTACGAGCAGTACTTC
CDR3 protein: CASSDRGTRYEQYF

V gene: TRBV7-9
D gene: NA
J gene: TRBJ1-1
clone size: few
CDR3 DNA: TGTGCCAGCACCCCTCAGGGTCTTGAAGCTTTCTTT
CDR3 protein: CASTPQGLEAFF

V gene: TRBV7-8
D gene: NA
J gene: TRBJ1-4
clone size: once
CDR3 DNA: TGTGCCAGCAGCTCAGGGAAAGTAAAACTGTTTTTT
CDR3 protein: CASSSGKVKLFF

V gene: TRBV10-1
D gene: NA
J gene: TRBJ1-1
clone size: NA
CDR3 DNA: TGCGCCAGCAGTGAGTCCCGGACAGCTATGAACACTGAAGCTTTCTTT
CDR3 protein: CASSESRTAMNTEAFF

V gene: TRBV2
D gene: TRBD1
J gene: TRBJ1-5
clone size: once
CDR3 DNA: TGTGCCAGCAGTGGGGACAGGAATACTTATAATCAGCCCCAGCATTTT
CDR3 protein: CASSGDRNTYNQPQHF

V gene: TRBV2
D gene: NA
J gene: TRBJ2-7
clone size: NA
CDR3 DNA: TGTGCCAGCAGTTCCGGGACACTAGGCGACGAGCAGTACTTC
CDR3 protein: CASSSGTLGDEQYF

V gene: TRBV28
D gene: TRBD1
J gene: TRBJ1-5
clone size: NA
CDR3 DNA: TGTGCCAGCAGTTTAGCACAGGGGTATCAGCCCCAGCATTTT
CDR3 protein: CASSLAQGYQPQHF

V gene: TRBV7-9
D gene: NA
J gene: TRBJ1-3
clone size: NA
CDR3 DNA: TGTGCCAGCAGCTCAGGGCGGTCTGGAAACACCATATATTTT
CDR3 protein: CASSSGRSGNTIYF